This T cell receptor beta chain was identified in a study of T-cell reconstitution after alpha-beta-depleted transplantation in children listed by TCRdb under 2016. Concerning the study at large: Using TCR repertoire profiling, the study followed T-cell immune reconstitution in a quantitative way in children after TCRalphabeta/CD19-depleted allogeneic hematopoietic cell transplantation.

In the case of this clonotype: Its antigen target is currently unknown. No base quality information exists; no much larger clone differs at one position.

Trimming takes 4 bases from V and 10 bases from J, and the germline ends sit 23 bases apart. CDR3 length: 16 amino acids, cysteine to phenylalanine. Solely the CDR3 DNA is kept, with 48 bases framed from the first base. According to the germline V gene (reference sequence), CDR1 reads SEHNR and CDR2 reads FQNEAQ. The library was prepared using PCR. The sequencer was an Illumina HiSeq 2500. To normalize quantification of the TCRbeta repertoire, the TCR libraries were built with molecular barcoding that relied on unique molecular identifiers. TCRdb took the public reads, trimmed them with fastp at Q25, ran MiXCR for clone calling and kept in-frame beta chains. When rows share a CDR3 protein, they turn into one entry using the most common DNA and genes. This sample has some 550,000 distinct CDR3 sequences in its table, and approximately 16% of those were observed once. The ten top clones hold roughly 3.3% of the sample.

The source of this sequence is a human donor who donated a stem cell graft to a child with acute lymphoblastic leukemia. The source material was PBMCs from the stem cell graft donor, sampled from the stem cell graft. The V and J genes are TRBV7-9 and TRBJ2-1, with the D gene not clear enough to name. The CDR3 region has the sequence CASSSSVNVPAWEQFF. The nucleotides are TGTGCCAGCAGCTCAAGTGTCAATGTCCCCGCGTGGGAGCAGTTCTTC. The full variable domain, with segments outside the CDR3 supplied by the reference TRBV7-9 and TRBJ2-1 proteins, appears as DTGVSQNPRHKITKRGQNVTFRCDPISEHNRLYWYRQTLGQGPEFLTYFQNEAQLEKSRLLSDRFSAERPKGSFSTLEIQRTEQGDSAMYLCASSSSVNVPAWEQFFGPGTRLTVL.